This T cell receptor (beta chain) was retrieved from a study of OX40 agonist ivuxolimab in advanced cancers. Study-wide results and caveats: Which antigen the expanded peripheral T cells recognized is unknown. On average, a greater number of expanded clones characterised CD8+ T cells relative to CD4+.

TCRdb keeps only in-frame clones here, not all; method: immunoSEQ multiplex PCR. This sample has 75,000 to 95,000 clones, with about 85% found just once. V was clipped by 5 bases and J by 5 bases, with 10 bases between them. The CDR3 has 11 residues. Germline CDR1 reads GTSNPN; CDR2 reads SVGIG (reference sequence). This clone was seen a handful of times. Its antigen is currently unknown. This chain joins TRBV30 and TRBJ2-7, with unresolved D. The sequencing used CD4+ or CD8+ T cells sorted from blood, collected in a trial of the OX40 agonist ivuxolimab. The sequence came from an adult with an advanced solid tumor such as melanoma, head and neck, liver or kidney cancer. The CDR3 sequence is CAWSPENEQYF. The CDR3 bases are TGTGCCTGGTCCCCGGAGAACGAGCAGTACTTC.